One and the same sample provided the 16 T cell receptor beta chains below, sequenced in a study of T cell responses to AZD1222 COVID-19 vaccine. The protocol was immunoSEQ multiplex PCR, while the TCRdb copy is restricted to in-frame clones and leaves out a portion. The table records some 100,000 clones, just over 90% of them present only once. This sample comprised peripheral blood, obtained on day 0 of AZD1222 vaccination. These receptors all come from an adult in good health.

The chain recombines TRBV5-1 with TRBJ2-7, with D perhaps matching TRBD1 (6 bases). The CDR3 is 13 amino acids. V was cut by 5 bases and J by 3 bases, with 12 bases left in between. Germline loops: CDR1 SGHRS, CDR2 YFSETQ. The CDR3 loop is CASRRDILYEQYF. Written as DNA, the CDR3 is TGCGCCAGCAGACGGGACATCCTCTACGAGCAGTACTTC.

The chain joins TRBV19 to TRBJ1-2; D perhaps matches TRBD1 (5 bases). Germline V gene sequence: CDR1 LNHDA, CDR2 SQIVND (reference sequence). The germline V and J ends were trimmed by 5 bases and 8 bases, with 24 bases remaining between them. There are 16 residues in the CDR3. In DNA form, the CDR3 reads TGTGCCAGTAGTGAGAACGGAGGGGCAGGAGGGATCGGCTACACCTTC. It is translated as CASSENGGAGGIGYTF. Using reference TRBV19 and TRBJ1-2 for the parts outside the CDR3, the full variable domain is DGGITQSPKYLFRKEGQNVTLSCEQNLNHDAMYWYRQDPGQGLRLIYYSQIVNDFQKGDIAEGYSVSREKKESFPLTVTSAQKNPTAFYLCASSENGGAGGIGYTFGSGTRLTVV.

The V gene is TRBV4-2, the J gene TRBJ2-2; a possible D gene is TRBD2 (6 bases). CDR1 is LGHNA, CDR2 YNFKEQ, per germline. The CDR3 extends over 17 amino acids. The germline V and J ends were trimmed by 4 bases and 4 bases, with 19 bases remaining between them. The CDR3 DNA is TGTGCCAGCAGCCTCTCCGACGGGGAGGCGGGCACCGGGGAGCTGTTTTTT. Encoded protein: CASSLSDGEAGTGELFF.

The rearrangement joins TRBV9 to TRBJ1-2, with D possibly matching TRBD1 (5 bases). V shed 0 bases and J shed 3 bases, with 9 bases lying between them. Per germline, CDR1 SGDLS and CDR2 YYNGEE. The CDR3 contains 14 residues. The CDR3 protein is CASSVGRGDYGYTF. The CDR3 nucleotides read TGTGCCAGCAGCGTAGGACGGGGCGACTATGGCTACACCTTC.

The V gene is TRBV7-9, the J gene TRBJ1-2, with TRBD1 as a possible D gene (5 bases). CDR3 size: 13 residues. CDR1 is SEHNR, CDR2 FQNEAQ, per germline (reference sequence). V was pared by 1 base and J by 7 bases, with 10 bases between. The DNA of the CDR3 is TGTGCCAGCAGCTTAGATGGGGGTGGTGGCTACACCTTC. This gives the protein CASSLDGGGGYTF.

This chain joins TRBV29-1 and TRBJ1-4; 9 bases align to TRBD1. Per the germline V gene, CDR1 is SQVTM and CDR2 is ANQGSEA. The V and J ends lost 6 bases and 5 bases, in that order; junction bases with no gene match: 4. The CDR3 runs to 13 residues. The CDR3 sequence: CSVGTGKNEKLFF. The CDR3 DNA follows: TGCAGCGTGGGGACAGGGAAAAATGAAAAACTGTTTTTT. The variable domain in full, completed from reference TRBV29-1 and TRBJ1-4, reads SAVISQKPSRDICQRGTSLTIQCQVDSQVTMMFWYRQQPGQSLTLIATANQGSEATYESGFVIDKFPISRPNLTFSTLTVSNMSPEDSSIYLCSVGTGKNEKLFFGSGTQLSVL.

V gene TRBV4-1 combines with J gene TRBJ2-1; 12 nucleotides agree with TRBD1. V shed 6 bases, J shed 8 bases, and the junction held 14 bases outside the gene matches. Germline V CDR1 and CDR2: MGHRA, YSYEKL. This CDR3 comprises 17 residues. For the CDR3, the DNA is TGCGCCAGCAGACTCACTGGGACAGGGGGCCTCCCGGATGAGCAGTTCTTC. This gives the protein CASRLTGTGGLPDEQFF.

This sequence joins TRBV4-1 and TRBJ1-2, with TRBD1 matching over 7 bases. The germline CDR1 and CDR2 sequences are MGHRA and YSYEKL. V was pared by 3 bases and J by 3 bases, with 7 bases of the junction left unmatched. CDR3 length: 15 amino acids. The CDR3 sequence is CASSHPDRAYYGYTF. CDR3 nucleotide sequence: TGCGCCAGCAGCCACCCTGACAGGGCCTACTATGGCTACACCTTC.

The chain joins TRBV3-1 (or the pseudogene TRBV3-2) to TRBJ2-1, with D possibly TRBD2 on 6 matching bases. V lost 2 bases to trimming and J lost 3 bases, with 8 bases between them. This CDR3 is 14 amino acids long. Germline loops: CDR1 LGHDT, CDR2 YNNKEL (reference sequence). The CDR3 DNA is TGTGCCAGCAGCCAAACCGGGAGCTACAATGAGCAGTTCTTC. This encodes CASSQTGSYNEQFF.

V usage is TRBV6-2 or TRBV6-3 and J usage is TRBJ2-7; perhaps TRBD2 as D (5 bases). The CDR3 is 16 residues long. V shed 5 bases and J shed 2 bases, with 19 bases lying between them. CDR1 and CDR2 (germline): MNHEY, SVGEGT. The CDR3 is CASSTPPGGSPYEQYF. The CDR3 nucleotides are TGTGCCAGCAGTACGCCTCCAGGAGGAAGTCCCTACGAGCAGTACTTC.

CDR3 DNA: TGTGCCAGCAGGCAGCGTTTAAGGACTTCCTCGATGGGAGGCTACACCTTC. Translation: CASRQRLRTSSMGGYTF. The chain carries TRBV28 and TRBJ1-2; no reliable D call. The V and J ends lost 6 bases and 8 bases respectively, with 28 bases between them. From germline, CDR1 is MDHEN and CDR2 SYDVKM. The CDR3 spans 17 residues.

V and J are TRBV5-4 and TRBJ2-2, with TRBD1 matching 8 bases. Per germline, CDR1 SGHNT and CDR2 YYREEE (reference sequence). With V trimmed by 5 bases and J by 2 bases, 8 bases remained unmatched. The CDR3 is made up of 16 amino acids. The CDR3 reads CASRFGQGLNTGELFF. CDR3 bases: TGTGCCAGCAGATTTGGACAGGGATTAAACACCGGGGAGCTGTTTTTT.

J is TRBJ2-6 and V is TRBV5-1, with a tentative D call TRBD2 (5 bases). The CDR3 consists of 16 residues. The V and J ends lost 0 bases and 2 bases respectively, with 9 bases between them. Germline loops: CDR1 SGHRS, CDR2 YFSETQ. CDR3 sequence: CASSLDPGAGANVLTF. CDR3 coding DNA: TGCGCCAGCAGCTTGGATCCCGGGGCTGGGGCCAACGTCCTGACTTTC.

This chain uses TRBV5-1 with TRBJ2-2; TRBD1 aligns across 7 bases. V was pared by 3 bases and J by 2 bases, with 10 bases of the junction left unmatched. The CDR3 loop spans 17 amino acids. CDR1 is SGHRS, CDR2 YFSETQ, per germline. CDR3 in DNA: TGCGCCAGCAGCTCTCGAAATAGACAGGGAAACACCGGGGAGCTGTTTTTT. Its translation is CASSSRNRQGNTGELFF.

This clone appeared once. The V gene is TRBV7-2, the J gene TRBJ2-1; 8 bases line up with TRBD2. Germline CDR1 and CDR2: SGHTA and FQGNSA. With 2 bases clipped from V and 9 bases from J, the junction kept 9 bases outside the gene matches. The CDR3 is 15 amino acids. CDR3 residues: CASSLPGGASGEQFF. The CDR3 nucleotides read TGTGCCAGCAGCTTACCGGGGGGGGCTAGCGGTGAGCAGTTCTTC.

This chain uses TRBV9 with TRBJ1-6, with unresolved D. The ends were cut back, 2 bases at V and 10 bases at J, with 10 bases in the middle. The length of the CDR3 is 13 residues. The germline V gene has CDR1 SGDLS and CDR2 YYNGEE. CDR3 loop: CASSVATVSPLHF. As DNA, the CDR3 is TGTGCCAGCAGCGTGGCCACGGTGTCACCCCTCCACTTT.